The sequence of this T cell receptor (beta chain) was determined in a study of brain T cells in children with intractable seizures (dated by TCRdb to about 2021). With respect to the entire study: Resected brain tissue from about 48 pediatric epilepsy surgery cases was initially screened for immune gene transcripts with a NanoString immunology panel. About 70% of the 12 selected surgery cases also had pre-surgery blood sequenced, which left four cases with brain tissue only.

Note on this clone: Its antigen is still unknown. Base qualities are not provided; no much larger clone lies one nucleotide away.

TCR beta chain sequences were generated from genomic DNA using the immunoSEQ assay. Under the source paper's analysis protocol: Any CDR3 sequence that did not begin with the conserved framework cysteine at position 104 was removed by hand. To get clonality, the normalized Shannon's Diversity Index was subtracted from one, giving values from 0 (maximal diversity) to 1 (oligoclonal). Chi-squared comparison-of-proportions tests assessed whether the same CDR3 differed in frequency between samples, such as brain versus blood. Public clonotypes were identified by searching immuneACCESS, and similarity to known antiviral clonotypes was assessed with the VDJdb browser. TCRdb holds this immuneACCESS table with in-frame rearrangements only. Some clones are missing; in checked studies, unresolved V genes explain under half, and the rest has no known cause. V and J calls and clone size are as listed in that table; D and trimming were resolved from the DNA. Here the sample has about 80,000 clones; around nine tenths occur a single time. The ten largest account for roughly a quarter of the sample.

The sample's time point label, in plain terms: resected brain tissue, or blood drawn just prior to surgery. The surgery cases showing the highest brain T cell transcript signatures were chosen for TCR beta chain sequencing of brain tissue and, when available, of blood. Before surgery, the patients had been given at least one anti-epileptic drug. The TCR-sequenced patients were children whose drug-resistant epilepsy was caused by tuberous sclerosis complex, focal cortical dysplasia, Rasmussen encephalitis or hemimegalencephaly. Blood samples were collected immediately before the epilepsy surgery. The Monarch genomic DNA purification kit was used to extract bulk genomic DNA from unsorted brain tissue and whole blood. The CDR3, cysteine through phenylalanine, is 12 amino acids long. The retained sequence is limited to the CDR3, 36 bases, with the frame set at the first base. Taken from the germline V gene, the CDR1 and CDR2 loops are SGHTA and FQGNSA. Relative to germline, V is 5 bases shorter and J is 9 bases shorter, with 11 bases between their ends.

Results the study describes overall, beyond this receptor: Because sequencing depth was different between pre-surgery and post-surgery blood, clones absent from the pre-surgery sample may reflect undersampling. Viral specificity was inferred solely from CDR3 sequence similarity, and the HCMV serostatus of the patients was not known.

The TCR sequence derives from a girl aged 2-9 years with Rasmussen encephalitis and intractable seizures. The rearranged chain carries TRBV7-2 and TRBJ1-5; the D segment cannot be called with confidence. This material consisted of peripheral blood, taken at surgery. Here the CDR3 is given as CASSQPYRPQHF. The base sequence is TGTGCCAGCAGCCAACCTTATAGGCCCCAGCATTTT.